This record covers a single TCR beta chain. Its matching antigen is unknown. The second PCR ran roughly 6 to 11 cycles with a sample-barcoded 5' primer and J-beta primers. TCRdb redid the calling of the 5' RACE reads with MiXCR, one entry per CDR3 protein. The sample has more than 500,000 distinct CDR3 sequences, roughly a quarter seen once. This CDR3 is built from 13 residues. V shed 6 bases and J 6 bases; nucleotides not matched to a gene: 7. Looked up from germline, CDR1 is SGHAT and CDR2 is FQNNGV. The data derive from a study of blood T cells in healthy people across ages. Findings and limits, study-wide: One million T cells yielded diversity estimates that were considered underestimates. Greater diversity and more naive CD4+ cells were seen in long-lived donors than in aged donors.

These sequences were also reported in another study, on T cells of mothers and their children.

The gene calls are TRBV11-2 and TRBJ2-5; 7 nucleotides line up with TRBD2. The receptor was derived from a boy younger than 10 in good health. The sample taken for sequencing was blood. CDR3 amino acids: CASRRLAGQTQYF. CDR3 bases: TGTGCCAGCAGGAGACTAGCCGGGCAGACCCAGTACTTC.